This T cell receptor (beta chain) was sequenced during a study of T-cell reconstitution after alpha-beta-depleted transplantation in children (dated by TCRdb to between 2015 and 2016). Turning to the overall study: The study quantitatively tracked T-cell immune reconstitution after TCRalphabeta/CD19-depleted allogeneic hematopoietic cell transplantation in children using TCR repertoire profiling.

At least ten counts were recorded for this clonotype. Its antigen specificity is not known. Per-base qualities were not stored, and no clone one base away is much larger. Receptor libraries were prepared by PCR. TCRdb names Illumina HiSeq 2500 as the instrument used. TCR libraries were prepared with molecular barcoding, using unique molecular identifiers to normalize TCRbeta repertoire quantification. Starting from the raw public reads, TCRdb applied fastp trimming at Q25, assembled clones with MiXCR and retained in-frame beta chains. Identical CDR3 protein sequences are pooled into one entry, listed with their most common genes and DNA. Counted in this sample were approximately 590,000 distinct CDR3 sequences; roughly a tenth of them appeared once. The ten largest clonotypes hold about 4.2% of the sample. The material sequenced was PBMCs from the stem cell graft donor, taken from the stem cell graft. The TCR originated in a human donor who donated a stem cell graft to a child with acute myeloid leukemia.

In nucleotides, the sequence is TGTGCCAGCTACCCCTCAGCAGGGGCCAACACCGGGGAGCTGTTTTTT. Its coded protein is CASYPSAGANTGELFF. Here the chain combines TRBV6-2 or TRBV6-3 and TRBJ2-2, with a weak D call of TRBD1 (6 bases match). Based on the germline V gene, the CDR1 and CDR2 sequences are MNHEY and SVGEGT. At the junction V is shortened by 8 bases and J by 2 bases, with 18 bases in between. From the cysteine through the phenylalanine, the CDR3 covers 16 amino acids. The entry retains the CDR3 DNA only, 48 bases that are in frame from base 1.